This record covers a single TCR beta chain. The sample originates from a study of beta chain features in type 1 diabetes. The whole isolated RNA underwent reverse transcription, so sequencing captured expressed TCRB transcripts. Profiling relied on immunoSEQ multiplex PCR, and the TCRdb table lists in-frame clones only, not all of them. The sample has about 230,000 clones, 9.6% seen once. The CDR3 contains 15 residues. Germline V CDR1 and CDR2: SGHKS, YYEKEE (reference sequence). Trimming took 0 bases from V and 0 from J, leaving 10 bases between them. Sequencing used naive CD4+ T cells from blood. This chain joins TRBV5-5 and TRBJ2-7; D is undetermined. The receptor was isolated from a woman aged 18-35 years in good health. CDR3 loop: CASSLGRLSSYEQYF. In DNA form, the CDR3 reads TGTGCCAGCAGCTTGGGCAGGCTCTCCTCCTACGAGCAGTACTTC.